This T cell receptor beta chain stems from a study of human T cells and chemical hapten exposure. Study results and limitations: The number of TCRs over 1 in 1000 frequency stayed unchanged after DPC.

Germline loops: CDR1 SNHLY, CDR2 FYNNEI. The V gene lost 1 base and the J gene lost 1 base, with 10 bases spanning the gap. The CDR3 runs 15 residues. The library tagged individual cDNA molecules with unique molecular identifiers. TCRdb re-derived calls from the RACE reads in MiXCR, one entry per CDR3 protein. Altogether over 100,000 distinct CDR3 sequences are present, approximately 9.1% being singletons, with the ten largest covering roughly 1.6%. For this clonotype: As yet, its antigen is unknown.

Time point meaning: healthy volunteer bleed at 2 weeks. Total RNA extraction was carried out from unfractionated whole blood. The sample taken for sequencing was whole blood. V and J are TRBV2 and TRBJ2-5; either TRBD1 or TRBD2 may supply D (5 bases each). The receptor comes from a male donor in good health. Some clones in this sample may be carry-over from other donors' samples. The CDR3 loop reads CASSEVGVPQETQYF. In nucleotides, the CDR3 is TGTGCCAGCAGTGAAGTGGGGGTCCCCCAAGAGACCCAGTACTTC. The full variable domain, in which reference TRBV2 and TRBJ2-5 provide the parts outside the CDR3, is EPEVTQTPSHQVTQMGQEVILRCVPISNHLYFYWYRQILGQKVEFLVSFYNNEISEKSEIFDDQFSVERPDGSNFTLKIRSTKLEDSAMYFCASSEVGVPQETQYFGPGTRLLVL.